The entry that follows covers one T cell receptor (beta chain) sequence. Germline V CDR1 and CDR2: SGHRS, YFSETQ. This CDR3 comprises 14 residues. V shed 6 bases, J shed 0 bases, and the junction held 4 bases outside the gene matches. Survey-level TCR beta sequencing used the immunoSEQ assay. Here immunoSEQ multiplex PCR was the method, and the copy in TCRdb shows in-frame clones only, minus some. This table has about 50,000 clones, 85% to 95% appearing once. Sequencing used PBMCs. V usage is TRBV5-1 and J usage is TRBJ2-7; TRBD1 agrees at 9 bases. The sequence came from a middle-aged man with rheumatoid arthritis. The CDR3 coding sequence is TGCGCCAGCAAACAGACAGGGGGCTCCTACGAGCAGTACTTC. Amino acid sequence: CASKQTGGSYEQYF. Full variable domain (outside the CDR3, taken from reference TRBV5-1 and TRBJ2-7): KAGVTQTPRYLIKTRGQQVTLSCSPISGHRSVSWYQQTPGQGLQFLFEYFSETQRNKGNFPGRFSGRQFSNSRSEMNVSTLELGDSALYLCASKQTGGSYEQYFGPGTRLTVT.